The next 7 T cell receptor beta chains were all read from a single sample in a study of graft-versus-host responses after intestinal transplantation. CFSE-labeled responder cells (roughly 200,000) were plated with roughly 200,000 irradiated, violet-dye-labeled stimulator cells. The table came from immunoSEQ multiplex PCR; TCRdb's copy has only in-frame clones and leaves some out. The sample consists of roughly 23,000 clones, about 45% of them appearing once. The specimen was alloreactive CD8+ T cells from a mixed lymphocyte reaction culture, collected before transplantation. Subset denoted: CFSE-low proliferating T cells sorted from approximately six-day pre-transplant mixed lymphocyte reaction (GvH or HvG direction). The source of these receptors is a human patient who was an organ donor for intestinal transplantation.

The chain links TRBV7-9 to TRBJ1-2, with TRBD1 as a possible D gene (6 bases). The germline gives CDR1 SEHNR, CDR2 FQNEAQ (reference sequence). V dropped 6 bases and J dropped 6 bases, with 20 bases sitting between them. This CDR3 spans 15 amino acids. CDR3 sequence: CASSRNRVLSDGYTF. The CDR3, as DNA: TGTGCCAGCAGTCGCAACAGGGTATTGTCAGATGGCTACACCTTC.

The chain uses TRBV10-3 and TRBJ2-3, with D uncertain. V was trimmed by 0 bases and J by 4 bases, leaving 2 bases between them. The germline gives CDR1 ENHRY, CDR2 SYGVKD. This CDR3 region has 12 residues. CDR3 protein: CAISESADTQYF. CDR3 nucleotide sequence: TGTGCCATCAGTGAGTCAGCAGATACGCAGTATTTT.

This clone was seen only a few times. The rearrangement joins TRBV7-2 to TRBJ2-1; D is unresolved. The germline V and J ends were trimmed by 5 bases and 9 bases, with 11 bases remaining between them. The CDR3 spans 12 residues. The germline CDR1 and CDR2 sequences are SGHTA and FQGNSA. The CDR3: CASSTPYLEQFF. CDR3 bases: TGTGCCAGCAGCACTCCGTACCTTGAGCAGTTCTTC.

This clone was detected once. V gene TRBV4-1 combines with J gene TRBJ2-7, with D uncertain. The CDR3 sequence is 15 residues long. Germline values: CDR1 MGHRA, CDR2 YSYEKL. V was pared by 1 base and J by 2 bases, with 12 bases between. The CDR3 bases are TGCGCCAGCAGCCAAGGATCCAGCGAGACCTACGAGCAGTACTTC. It translates to CASSQGSSETYEQYF.

Only a few counts were recorded for this clone. The chain has TRBV6-6 and TRBJ2-7; TRBD1 matches 8 bases. The germline V gene has CDR1 MNHNY and CDR2 SVGAGI (reference sequence). This CDR3 region has 14 residues. The junction had 2 bases not matched to a gene; V was cut back by 0 bases and J by 4 bases. This chain's CDR3 is CASSYSTGAYEQYF. CDR3 DNA: TGTGCCAGCAGTTACTCGACAGGGGCGTACGAGCAGTACTTC.

The rearrangement joins TRBV4-1 to TRBJ2-3; D gene unclear. The V end was cut by 5 bases, the J end by 0 bases, with 24 bases between. The germline gives CDR1 MGHRA, CDR2 YSYEKL. This CDR3 contains 19 residues. Here the CDR3 DNA reads TGCGCCAGCAGCTCATTTGGGGTAGTGACTCTAGGGAGCACAGATACGCAGTATTTT. As protein: CASSSFGVVTLGSTDTQYF.

This chain joins TRBV27 and TRBJ2-3; TRBD2 aligns across 11 bases. The CDR3 is made up of 14 amino acids. After removal of 6 bases from V and 1 base from J, the junction contained 0 bases not matched to a gene. Germline V gene lookup returns CDR1 MNHEY and CDR2 SMNVEV (reference sequence). This CDR3 is CASRLAGGTDTQYF. The CDR3 DNA reads TGTGCCAGCAGACTAGCGGGAGGCACAGATACGCAGTATTTT.